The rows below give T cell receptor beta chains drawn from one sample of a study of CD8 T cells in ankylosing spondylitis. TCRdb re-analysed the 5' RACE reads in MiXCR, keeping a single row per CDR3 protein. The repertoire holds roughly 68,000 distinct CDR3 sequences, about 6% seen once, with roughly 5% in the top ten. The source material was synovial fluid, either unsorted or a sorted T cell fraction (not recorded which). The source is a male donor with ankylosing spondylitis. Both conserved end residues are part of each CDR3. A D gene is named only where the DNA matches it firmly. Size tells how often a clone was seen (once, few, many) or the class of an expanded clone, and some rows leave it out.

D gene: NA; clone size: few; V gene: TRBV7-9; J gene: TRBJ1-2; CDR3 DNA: TGTGCCAGCAGCTTACTGGGGGACGGCTACACCTTC; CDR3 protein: CASSLLGDGYTF
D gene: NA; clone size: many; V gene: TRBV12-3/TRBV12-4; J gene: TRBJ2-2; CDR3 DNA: TGTGCCAGCAGCACCCGGACTCACACCGGGGAGCTGTTTTTT; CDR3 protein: CASSTRTHTGELFF
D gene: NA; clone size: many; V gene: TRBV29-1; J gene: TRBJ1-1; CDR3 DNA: TGCAGCGTTCGAGGGACGGGAAACACTGAAGCTTTCTTT; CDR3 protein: CSVRGTGNTEAFF
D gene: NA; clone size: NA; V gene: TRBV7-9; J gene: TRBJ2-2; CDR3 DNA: TGTGCCAGCAGCCATGTCCCAACGCGGAACACCGGGGAGCTGTTTTTT; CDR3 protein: CASSHVPTRNTGELFF
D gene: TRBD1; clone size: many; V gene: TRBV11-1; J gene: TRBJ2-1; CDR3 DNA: TGTGCCAGCAGCCCTAAACTGGGTACAGGGGCCACGTTCTCCTACAATGAGCAGTTCTTC; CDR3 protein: CASSPKLGTGATFSYNEQFF
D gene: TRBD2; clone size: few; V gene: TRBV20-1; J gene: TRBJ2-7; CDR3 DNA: TGCAGTGCTTACCCCACGAGGGGAGGGCCTTCCGAGCAGTACTTC; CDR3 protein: CSAYPTRGGPSEQYF
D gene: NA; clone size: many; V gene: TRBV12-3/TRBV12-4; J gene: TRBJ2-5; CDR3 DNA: TGTGCCAGCAGCAACCAGGGGAGGACCCAGTACTTC; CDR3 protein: CASSNQGRTQYF
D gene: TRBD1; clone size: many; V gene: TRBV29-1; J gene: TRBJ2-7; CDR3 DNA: TGCAGCGTTGTTTTAGGGACAGGGACCTACGAGCAGTACTTC; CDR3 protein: CSVVLGTGTYEQYF
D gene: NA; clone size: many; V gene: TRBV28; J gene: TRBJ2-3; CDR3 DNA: TGTGCCAGCAGTTTACCCAGCACAGATACGCAGTATTTT; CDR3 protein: CASSLPSTDTQYF
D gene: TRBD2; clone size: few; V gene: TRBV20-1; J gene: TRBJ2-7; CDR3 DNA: TGCAGTGCCACGCCGGGACTAGCTGTTTTCGAGCAGTACTTC; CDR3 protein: CSATPGLAVFEQYF
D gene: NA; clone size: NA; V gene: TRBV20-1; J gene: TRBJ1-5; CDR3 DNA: TGCAGTGCTAGAGAAGGGTCCATTTACCGGCCCCAGCATTTT; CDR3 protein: CSAREGSIYRPQHF
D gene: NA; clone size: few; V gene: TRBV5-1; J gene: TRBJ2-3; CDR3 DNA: TGCGCCAGCAGCTTGGGCCAGGACTACGCAGATACGCAGTATTTT; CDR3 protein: CASSLGQDYADTQYF
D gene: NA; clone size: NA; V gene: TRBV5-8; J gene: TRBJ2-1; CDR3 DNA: TGTGCCAGCAGCTTGGAGACTTGGGGGAATGAGCAGTTCTTC; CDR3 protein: CASSLETWGNEQFF
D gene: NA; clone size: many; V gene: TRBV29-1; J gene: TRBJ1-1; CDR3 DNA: TGCAGCGTTGAAGATCAGTATGGGACGCCGACAGGCATGAACACTGAAGCTTTCTTT; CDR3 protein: CSVEDQYGTPTGMNTEAFF
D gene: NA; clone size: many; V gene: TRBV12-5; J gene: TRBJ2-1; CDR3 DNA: TGTGCTAGTGGTTTTGACGGGAAGCCCTACAATGAGCAGTTCTTC; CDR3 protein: CASGFDGKPYNEQFF
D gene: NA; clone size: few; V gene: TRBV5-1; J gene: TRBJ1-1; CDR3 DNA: TGCGCCAGCAGCTTGGGTGGGTTCGCTGAAGCTTTCTTT; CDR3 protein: CASSLGGFAEAFF
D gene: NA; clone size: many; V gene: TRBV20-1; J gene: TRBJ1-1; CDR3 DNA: TGCAGTGTAAGTCCGAACACTGAAGCTTTCTTT; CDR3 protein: CSVSPNTEAFF
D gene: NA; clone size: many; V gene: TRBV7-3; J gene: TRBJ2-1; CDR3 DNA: TGTGCCAGCAGCTTAAATTACGGGAGACAGTTCTTC; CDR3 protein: CASSLNYGRQFF
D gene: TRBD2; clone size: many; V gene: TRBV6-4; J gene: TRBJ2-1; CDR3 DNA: TGTGCCAGCAGTGATCCCTTAGCGGGGAATGAGCAGTTCTTC; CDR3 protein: CASSDPLAGNEQFF
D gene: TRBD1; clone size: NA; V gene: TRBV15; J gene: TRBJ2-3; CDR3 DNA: TGTGCCACCAGCGTACAGGGGGCCCACACAGATACGCAGTATTTT; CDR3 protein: CATSVQGAHTDTQYF